This TCR beta chain was recovered during a study of high-grade serous ovarian cancer treatment subgroups. Study in general: Each sample yielded on average about 7,000 unique TCR beta rearrangements from approximately 15,000 reads.

Tumor samples were taken before definitive surgery or chemotherapy. Sequenced by immunoSEQ multiplex PCR; TCRdb stores in-frame clones only, minus some. The data contain roughly 3,600 clones, over 60% of them seen just once; the ten biggest clones take up around 8.3%. The CDR3 contains 14 residues. Germline values: CDR1 SGHTA, CDR2 FQGTGA. V was pared by 2 bases and J by 8 bases, with 6 bases of the junction left unmatched. Findings and caveats of the study: Different patients shared almost no repertoire; same-patient tumors shared roughly 0.1 to 0.8.

Concerning this clone: Antigen unknown.

The material sequenced was tumor tissue. The chain has TRBV7-3 and TRBJ1-2; TRBD1 matches at 9 bases. This sequence was found in a human donor with high-grade serous ovarian cancer. The CDR3 DNA is TGTGCCAGCAGCTTAGCTGACAGGGGGATCGGCTACACCTTC. It codes for CASSLADRGIGYTF.